The text below deals with one T cell receptor beta chain. UMI-labeled TRB cDNA libraries were prepared by 5' RACE. From the 5' RACE reads, TCRdb lists one entry per CDR3 protein and no DNA. The table lists approximately 49,000 distinct CDR3 sequences. The germline V gene has CDR1 SNHLY and CDR2 FYNNEI. This CDR3 comprises 11 residues. The sample is drawn from a study of CXCR3-negative and CXCR3-positive naive CD8 T cells. The clonotype was recovered from a human donor in good health. Some clones in this sample may be carry-over from other donors' samples. The sequenced material came from memory CD8+ T cells from blood. The J gene is TRBJ2-1, the V gene TRBV2; TCRdb selects TRBD2, and the lack of DNA leaves this call unchecked. The CDR3 protein is CAPRGNYEQFF. The full variable domain, rest sourced from reference TRBV2 and TRBJ2-1, is EPEVTQTPSHQVTQMGQEVILRCVPISNHLYFYWYRQILGQKVEFLVSFYNNEISEKSEIFDDQFSVERPDGSNFTLKIRSTKLEDSAMYFCAPRGNYEQFFGPGTRLTVL.